This T cell receptor beta chain was sequenced for a study of blood T cell repertoires in COVID-19. Study details: Spain, Italy and the United States supplied samples that represented acute and convalescent COVID-19. PBMCs, B-cell-depleted T cells, or T cells provided the cDNA or gDNA that made up the material.

CDR1 MDHEN and CDR2 SYDVKM come from the germline V gene. This CDR3 is built from 16 residues. V gave up 4 bases and J gave up 9 bases, with 19 bases separating them. This clone has just one count. In the original processing: Estimation of nucleated cell counts relied on the amplification of reference gene primers. Profiling relied on immunoSEQ multiplex PCR, and the TCRdb table lists in-frame clones only, not all of them. The V and J calls and clone size were taken over from that table, and D and trimming were inferred from the DNA. Of approximately 150,000 clones detected, 70% to 90% appear once; the ten largest clones hold about 2.8%.

V is TRBV28 and J is TRBJ1-6, with no clear D. The specimen sequenced was peripheral blood. The sequence was obtained from a human donor with acute or convalescent COVID-19. The donor label of this sample is uncertain. CDR3 amino acids: CASSSPQPKPGSPLHF. CDR3 coding DNA: TGTGCCAGCAGTTCCCCTCAACCGAAGCCGGGTTCACCCCTCCACTTT.